This paragraph reports one TCR beta chain. What it recognizes is unknown. The germline V and J ends were trimmed by 0 bases and 9 bases, with 17 bases remaining between them. Germline V lookup: CDR1 LGHNA, CDR2 YNFKEQ. This CDR3 comprises 15 residues. This sample was taken from a study of T-cell reconstitution after alpha-beta-depleted transplantation in children. It was with unique molecular identifiers that the TCRbeta library was prepared. TCRdb re-called the PCR reads with MiXCR, one entry per CDR3 protein. The table shows over 400,000 distinct CDR3 sequences, with 43% occurring only once. Study-level results: A year post-transplant, T-cell counts and diversity derived mostly from newly produced T cells.

The sequence derives from a girl aged 2-10 years with aplastic anemia, due to receive a stem cell transplant. This rearrangement joins TRBV4-2 to TRBJ2-5, with D maybe TRBD2 (6 bases). The sequenced sample was PBMCs, obtained before TCRalphabeta/CD19-depleted stem cell transplant. CDR3 DNA sequence: TGTGCCAGCAGCCAAGACCCGGGACTCCCTGGGTCCCAGTACTTC. It translates to CASSQDPGLPGSQYF.